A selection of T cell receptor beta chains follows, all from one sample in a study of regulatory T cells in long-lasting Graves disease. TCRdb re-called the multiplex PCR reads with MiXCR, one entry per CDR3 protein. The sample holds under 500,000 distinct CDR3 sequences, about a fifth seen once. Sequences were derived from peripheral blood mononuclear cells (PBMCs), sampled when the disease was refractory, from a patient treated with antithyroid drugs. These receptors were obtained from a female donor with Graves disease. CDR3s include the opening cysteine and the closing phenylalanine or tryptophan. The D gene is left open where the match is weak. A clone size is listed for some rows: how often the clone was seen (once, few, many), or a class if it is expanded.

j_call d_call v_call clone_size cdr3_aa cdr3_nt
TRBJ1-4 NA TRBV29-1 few CSAWGEKLFF TGCAGCGCCTGGGGGGAAAAACTGTTTTTT
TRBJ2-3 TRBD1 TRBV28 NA CASTKRDSAWDTQYF TGTGCCAGCACTAAGAGGGACAGTGCATGGGATACGCAGTATTTT
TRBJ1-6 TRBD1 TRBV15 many CATSRVRGDNSPLHF TGTGCCACCAGCAGAGTCAGGGGGGATAATTCACCCCTCCACTTT
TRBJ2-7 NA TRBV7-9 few CASSWLAGSSYEQYF TGTGCCAGCAGCTGGCTGGCGGGGAGCTCCTACGAGCAGTACTTC
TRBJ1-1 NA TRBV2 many CASRFTEAFF TGTGCCAGTCGATTCACTGAAGCTTTCTTT
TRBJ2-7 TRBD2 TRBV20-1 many CSAPAGGPNEQYF TGCAGTGCTCCAGCGGGAGGGCCAAACGAGCAGTACTTC
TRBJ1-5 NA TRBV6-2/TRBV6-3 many CASSYSAGPPGNQPQHF TGTGCCAGCAGTTACTCAGCCGGGCCCCCGGGCAATCAGCCCCAGCATTTT
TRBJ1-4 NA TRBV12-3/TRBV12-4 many CASSPGGYNEKLFF TGTGCCAGCAGCCCCGGTGGGTACAATGAAAAACTGTTTTTT
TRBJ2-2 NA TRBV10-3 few CASRPPTGTGELFF TGTGCCAGCAGGCCCCCGACAGGCACCGGGGAGCTGTTTTTT
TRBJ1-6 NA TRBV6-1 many CASRAQDNSPLHF TGTGCCAGCAGGGCGCAGGATAATTCACCCCTCCACTTT
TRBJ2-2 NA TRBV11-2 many CASRPPGVTGELFF TGTGCCAGCAGGCCCCCGGGGGTTACGGGGGAGCTGTTTTTT
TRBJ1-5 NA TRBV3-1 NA CASSQAGMGQPQHF TGTGCCAGCAGCCAAGCAGGGATGGGGCAGCCCCAGCATTTT
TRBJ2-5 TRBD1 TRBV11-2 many CASSPRQGGKTQYF TGTGCCAGCAGCCCCCGACAGGGTGGGAAGACCCAGTACTTC
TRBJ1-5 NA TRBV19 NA CASSIGREAQHF TGTGCCAGTAGTATAGGCAGGGAAGCCCAGCATTTT
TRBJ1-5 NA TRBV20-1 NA CSARGAGDNQPQHF TGCAGTGCTAGGGGGGCAGGGGACAATCAGCCCCAGCATTTT
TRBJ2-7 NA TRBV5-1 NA CASSPKGNREKFDEQYF TGCGCCAGCAGCCCAAAAGGGAATCGGGAGAAGTTTGACGAGCAGTACTTC
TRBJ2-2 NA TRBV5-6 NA CASSLEGRGGTGELFF TGTGCCAGCAGCTTGGAAGGGAGAGGGGGCACCGGGGAGCTGTTTTTT
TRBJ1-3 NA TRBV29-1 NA CSVVRDSGNTIYF TGCAGCGTCGTAAGGGACTCTGGAAACACCATATATTTT
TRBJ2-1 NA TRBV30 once CALDGGYNEQFF TGTGCCTTGGACGGTGGCTACAATGAGCAGTTCTTC
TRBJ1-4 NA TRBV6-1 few CASSISPKPEKLFF TGTGCCAGTTCGATCTCCCCTAAACCAGAAAAACTGTTTTTT
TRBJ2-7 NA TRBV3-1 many CASSQDVDEQYF TGTGCCAGCAGCCAAGATGTAGACGAGCAGTACTTC
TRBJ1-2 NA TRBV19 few CASSIINYGYTF TGTGCCAGTAGTATTATCAACTATGGCTACACCTTC
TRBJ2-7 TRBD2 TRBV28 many CASSSPGGPSYEQYF TGTGCCAGCAGCTCGCCGGGAGGGCCCTCCTACGAGCAGTACTTC
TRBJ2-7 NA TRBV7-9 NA CASNPSEELEQYF TGTGCCAGCAACCCCTCGGAGGAATTAGAGCAGTACTTC
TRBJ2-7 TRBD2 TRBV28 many CASSFFAGGPGEQYF TGTGCCAGCAGTTTTTTCGCGGGAGGGCCCGGCGAGCAGTACTTC
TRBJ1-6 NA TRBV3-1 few CASSQELYNSPLHF TGTGCCAGCAGCCAAGAGCTCTATAATTCACCCCTCCACTTT
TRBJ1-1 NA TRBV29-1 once CSVDPQETNTEAFF TGCAGCGTTGACCCACAGGAAACGAACACTGAAGCTTTCTTT
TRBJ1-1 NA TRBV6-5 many CASSYDRVRGTEAFF TGTGCCAGCAGTTACGATAGGGTGCGAGGCACTGAAGCTTTCTTT
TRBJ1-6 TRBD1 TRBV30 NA CAWGQDHNSPLHF TGTGCCTGGGGACAGGATCATAATTCACCCCTCCACTTT
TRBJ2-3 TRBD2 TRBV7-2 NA CASSPRTSPWDTQYF TGTGCCAGCAGCCCCCGGACTAGCCCCTGGGATACGCAGTATTTT
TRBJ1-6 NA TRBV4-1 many CASSDLQGGNSPLHF TGCGCCAGCAGCGACCTACAGGGAGGGAATTCACCCCTCCACTTT
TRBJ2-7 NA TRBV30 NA CASTRGLDEQYF TGTGCCTCCACTCGGGGATTGGACGAGCAGTACTTC
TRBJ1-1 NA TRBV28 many CASGRSGTEAFF TGTGCCAGCGGAAGATCAGGCACTGAAGCTTTCTTT
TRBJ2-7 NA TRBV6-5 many CASSYVRGSYEQYF TGTGCCAGCAGTTACGTGCGGGGATCCTACGAGCAGTACTTC
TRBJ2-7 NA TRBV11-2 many CASSLVAGEQYF TGTGCCAGCAGCTTAGTGGCCGGCGAGCAGTACTTC
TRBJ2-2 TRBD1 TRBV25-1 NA CASRRQGTNTGELFF TGTGCCAGCAGGAGACAGGGAACTAACACCGGGGAGCTGTTTTTT
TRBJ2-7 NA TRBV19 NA CAGMGPRQGSYEQYF TGTGCCGGTATGGGACCACGGCAGGGCTCCTACGAGCAGTACTTC
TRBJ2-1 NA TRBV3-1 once CASSPSAHSYNEQFF TGTGCCAGCAGCCCTAGCGCCCACTCCTACAATGAGCAGTTCTTC
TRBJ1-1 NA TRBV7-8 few CASSSTGTLGFNTEAFF TGTGCCAGCAGCTCGACCGGGACACTAGGTTTTAACACTGAAGCTTTCTTT